This entry describes one T cell receptor (beta chain). This specimen belongs to a study of blood T cell repertoires in COVID-19. Study in general: From T cells, B-cell-depleted T cells, or PBMCs came the material, which was cDNA or gDNA.

The CDR3 runs to 15 residues. V was pared by 4 bases and J by 6 bases, with 15 bases between. CDR1 and CDR2 from the germline V gene are LGHDT and YNNKEL (reference sequence). In the original processing: Reference gene primer amplification gave estimated nucleated cell counts. Sequencing was performed with immunoSEQ multiplex PCR; in TCRdb, only in-frame clones are kept and a portion is missing. That table furnishes V, J and clone size, whereas the DNA furnished D and trimming. The sample shows 200,000 to 250,000 clones, 86% of them seen only once. Participants had their cohort set by participant-reported clinical history.

The J gene is TRBJ1-4, the V gene TRBV3-1 (or the pseudogene TRBV3-2), with D perhaps matching TRBD1 (6 bases). Material for sequencing was PBMCs or T cells enriched from blood (not recorded which). This receptor was obtained from a woman aged 35 to 49 with acute COVID-19. CDR3 DNA: TGTGCCAGCAGCCCAACCCGGGACAATGATGAAAAACTGTTTTTT. It specifies CASSPTRDNDEKLFF.